Listed below are T cell receptor beta chains from one sample, sequenced in a study of OX40 agonist ivuxolimab in advanced cancers. Method: immunoSEQ multiplex PCR; TCRdb's copy keeps in-frame clones and lacks some. The sample includes about 20,000 clones, 86% of them seen just once. Sample: CD4+ or CD8+ T cells sorted from blood, taken in a trial of the OX40 agonist ivuxolimab. The receptor set was obtained from an adult with an advanced solid tumor such as melanoma, head and neck, liver or kidney cancer. The conserved cysteine and the conserved F or W are not part of the CDR3 here. Clone size is not always given. Where it is, it says once, few, many or a class for expanded clones.

clone_size | j_call | v_call | cdr3_aa
once | TRBJ2-7 | TRBV21-1 | AIGLAGVSGPEQY
large | TRBJ2-7 | TRBV7-9 | ASSLEVDSDEQY
NA | TRBJ2-7 | TRBV6-1 | ASSELPLSIGGAYEQY
NA | TRBJ1-1 | TRBV11-2 | ASSQLISDSLNTEAF
NA | TRBJ2-7 | TRBV10-3 | AIGDGGRGTYEQY
NA | TRBJ1-4 | TRBV7-2 | ASKLSGGGEKLF
NA | TRBJ2-1 | TRBV19 | ASSRPDREKAYNEQF
NA | TRBJ2-1 | TRBV5-5 | ASSWDSIDEQF
few | TRBJ2-5 | TRBV6-1 | ASSAQGGRETQY
NA | TRBJ1-2 | TRBV27 | ASRGQGVKYGYT
NA | TRBJ1-1 | TRBV15 | ATSRALGGDTEAF
NA | TRBJ1-2 | TRBV10-3 | AISEGRRGPLGYT
NA | TRBJ1-1 | TRBV19 | ASSQGAEAF
few | TRBJ2-2 | TRBV5-1 | ASSPWTTTGELF
large | TRBJ2-5 | TRBV5-6 | ASSLLLQETQY
NA | TRBJ1-5 | TRBV27 | ASSYYSNQPQH
few | TRBJ1-1 | TRBV30 | AWSVPSEAF
NA | TRBJ2-7 | TRBV7-8 | ASSPVGGTAYEQY
NA | TRBJ2-7 | TRBV4-1 | ASSLGQSTYEQY
once | TRBJ1-1 | TRBV4-1 | ASSFVLGETEAF
NA | TRBJ1-2 | TRBV7-9 | ASSLGAGRGYGYT
NA | TRBJ2-3 | TRBV19 | ASSFAYSTDTQY
NA | TRBJ2-1 | TRBV28 | ASSNTGGSYNEQF
NA | TRBJ2-7 | TRBV6-5 | ASSGLTYEQY
NA | TRBJ2-7 | TRBV2 | ASSELKASGSHEQY
medium-sized | TRBJ2-3 | TRBV5-1 | ASSLELAGGLDTQY
NA | TRBJ1-1 | TRBV5-1 | ASSRWGQGGNTEAF
NA | TRBJ2-1 | TRBV11-2 | ASSSGTSGLYEQF
once | TRBJ2-5 | TRBV27 | ASSFGPRTETQY
once | TRBJ1-1 | TRBV7-6 | ASSLSWNTEAF
NA | TRBJ1-5 | TRBV5-1 | ASSPGGQPQH
once | TRBJ2-1 | TRBV4-1 | ASSHQPGRGSSYNEQF
NA | TRBJ2-3 | TRBV5-1 | ASSLTSGMIDTQY
NA | TRBJ2-7 | TRBV13 | ASSLTGEQY
NA | TRBJ2-3 | TRBV9 | ASSVGGRLGSTDTQY
NA | TRBJ1-6 | TRBV29-1 | SVASTVQSSYNSPLH
medium-sized | TRBJ1-1 | TRBV5-5 | ASSRVGRGTEAF
NA | TRBJ2-7 | TRBV20-1 | SATSDEQY
NA | TRBJ1-2 | TRBV6-5 | ASSYLLRGDGYT